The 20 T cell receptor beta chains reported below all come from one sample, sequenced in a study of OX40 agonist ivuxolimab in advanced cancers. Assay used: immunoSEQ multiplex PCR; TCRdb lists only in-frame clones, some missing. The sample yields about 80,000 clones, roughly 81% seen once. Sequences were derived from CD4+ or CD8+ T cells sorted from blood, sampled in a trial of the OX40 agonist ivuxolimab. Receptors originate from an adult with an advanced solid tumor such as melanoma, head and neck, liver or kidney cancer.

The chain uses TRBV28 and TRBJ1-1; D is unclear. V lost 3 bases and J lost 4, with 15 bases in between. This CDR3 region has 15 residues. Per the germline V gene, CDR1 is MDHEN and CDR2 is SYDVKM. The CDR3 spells CASSFTRHEGTEAFF. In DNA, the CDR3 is TGTGCCAGCAGTTTTACCCGCCACGAGGGCACTGAAGCTTTCTTT.

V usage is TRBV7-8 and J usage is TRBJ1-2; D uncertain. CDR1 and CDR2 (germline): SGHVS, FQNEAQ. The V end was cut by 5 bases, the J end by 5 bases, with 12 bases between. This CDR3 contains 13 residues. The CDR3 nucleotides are TGTGCCAGCAGCCTACGACCCCGGTATGGCTACACCTTC. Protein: CASSLRPRYGYTF. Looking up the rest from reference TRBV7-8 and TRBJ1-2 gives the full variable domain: GAGVSQSPRYKVAKRGQDVALRCDPISGHVSLFWYQQALGQGPEFLTYFQNEAQLDKSGLPSDRFFAERPEGSVSTLKIQRTQQEDSAVYLCASSLRPRYGYTFGSGTRLTVV.

The CDR3 is CASSAADSGNTIYF. CDR3 coding DNA: TGTGCCAGCAGCGCTGCCGACTCTGGAAACACCATATATTTT. The chain links TRBV9 to TRBJ1-3, with D unclear. The CDR3 loop spans 14 amino acids. Per the germline V gene, CDR1 is SGDLS and CDR2 is YYNGEE. Trimming took off 3 bases at V and 0 bases at J, with 7 bases between the two ends. Combining the CDR3 with reference TRBV9 and TRBJ1-3 gives the whole variable domain DSGVTQTPKHLITATGQRVTLRCSPRSGDLSVYWYQQSLDQGLQFLIQYYNGEERAKGNILERFSAQQFPDLHSELNLSSLELGDSALYFCASSAADSGNTIYFGEGSWLTVV.

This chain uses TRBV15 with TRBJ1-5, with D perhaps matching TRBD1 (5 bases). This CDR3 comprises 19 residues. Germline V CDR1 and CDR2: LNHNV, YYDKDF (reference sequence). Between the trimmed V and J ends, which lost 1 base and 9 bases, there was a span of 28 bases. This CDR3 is CATSRVNFFGTEESLPQHF. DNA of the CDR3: TGTGCCACCAGCAGAGTTAACTTCTTTGGGACCGAAGAATCCCTGCCCCAGCATTTT.

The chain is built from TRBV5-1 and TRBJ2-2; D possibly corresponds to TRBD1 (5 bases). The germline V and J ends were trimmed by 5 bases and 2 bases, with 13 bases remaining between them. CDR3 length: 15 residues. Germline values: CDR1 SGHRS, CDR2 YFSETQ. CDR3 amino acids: CASSSNRINTGELFF. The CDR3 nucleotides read TGCGCCAGCAGTTCAAACAGGATCAACACCGGGGAGCTGTTTTTT.

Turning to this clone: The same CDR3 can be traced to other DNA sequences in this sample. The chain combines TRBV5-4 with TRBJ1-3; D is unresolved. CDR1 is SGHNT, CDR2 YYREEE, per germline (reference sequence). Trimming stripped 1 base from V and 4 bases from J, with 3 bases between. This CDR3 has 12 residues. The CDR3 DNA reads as TGTGCCAGCAGCTTGCGGGGAAACACCATATATTTT. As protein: CASSLRGNTIYF.

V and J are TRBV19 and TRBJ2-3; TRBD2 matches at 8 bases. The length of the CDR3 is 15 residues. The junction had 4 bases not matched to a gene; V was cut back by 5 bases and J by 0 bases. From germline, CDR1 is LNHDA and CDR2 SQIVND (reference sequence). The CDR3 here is CASSQLAVSTDTQYF. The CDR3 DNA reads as TGTGCCAGTAGTCAACTAGCGGTAAGCACAGATACGCAGTATTTT.

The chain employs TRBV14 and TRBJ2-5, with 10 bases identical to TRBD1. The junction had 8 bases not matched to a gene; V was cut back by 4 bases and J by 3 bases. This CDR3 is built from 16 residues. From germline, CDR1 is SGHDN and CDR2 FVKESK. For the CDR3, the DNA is TGTGCCAGCAGCCCTTCCCGACAGGGGGCTAAAGAGACCCAGTACTTC. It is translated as CASSPSRQGAKETQYF. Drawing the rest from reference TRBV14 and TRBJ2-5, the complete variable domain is EAGVTQFPSHSVIEKGQTVTLRCDPISGHDNLYWYRRVMGKEIKFLLHFVKESKQDESGMPNNRFLAERTGGTYSTLKVQPAELEDSGVYFCASSPSRQGAKETQYFGPGTRLLVL.

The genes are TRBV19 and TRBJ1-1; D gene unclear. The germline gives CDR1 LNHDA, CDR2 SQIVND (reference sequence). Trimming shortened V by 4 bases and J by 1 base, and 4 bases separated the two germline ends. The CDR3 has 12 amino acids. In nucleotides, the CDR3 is TGTGCCAGTAGTAGGCAGAACACTGAAGCTTTCTTT. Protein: CASSRQNTEAFF.

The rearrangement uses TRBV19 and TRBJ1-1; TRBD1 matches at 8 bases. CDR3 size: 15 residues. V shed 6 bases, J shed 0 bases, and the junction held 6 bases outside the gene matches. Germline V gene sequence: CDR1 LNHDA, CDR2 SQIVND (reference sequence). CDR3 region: CASRDREGLNTEAFF. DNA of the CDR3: TGTGCCAGTAGGGACAGGGAGGGATTGAACACTGAAGCTTTCTTT. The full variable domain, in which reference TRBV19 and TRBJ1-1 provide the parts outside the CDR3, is DGGITQSPKYLFRKEGQNVTLSCEQNLNHDAMYWYRQDPGQGLRLIYYSQIVNDFQKGDIAEGYSVSREKKESFPLTVTSAQKNPTAFYLCASRDREGLNTEAFFGQGTRLTVV.

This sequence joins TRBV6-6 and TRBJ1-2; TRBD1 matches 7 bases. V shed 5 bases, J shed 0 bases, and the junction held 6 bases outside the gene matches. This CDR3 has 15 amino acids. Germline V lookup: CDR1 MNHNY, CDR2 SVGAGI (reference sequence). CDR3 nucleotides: TGTGCCAGCAGTACGACAGGGAAAGCTAACTATGGCTACACCTTC. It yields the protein CASSTTGKANYGYTF.

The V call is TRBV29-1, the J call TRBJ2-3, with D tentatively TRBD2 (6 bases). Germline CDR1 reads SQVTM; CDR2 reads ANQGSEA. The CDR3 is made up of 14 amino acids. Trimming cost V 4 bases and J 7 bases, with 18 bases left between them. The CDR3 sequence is CSVGRDFPTYTQYF. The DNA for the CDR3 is TGCAGCGTTGGAAGGGACTTCCCCACTTATACGCAGTATTTT.

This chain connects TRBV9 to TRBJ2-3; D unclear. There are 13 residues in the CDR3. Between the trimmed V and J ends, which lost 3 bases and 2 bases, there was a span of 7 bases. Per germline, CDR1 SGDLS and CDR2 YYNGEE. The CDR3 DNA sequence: TGTGCCAGCAGCGCCACTTCCACAGATACGCAGTATTTT. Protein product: CASSATSTDTQYF. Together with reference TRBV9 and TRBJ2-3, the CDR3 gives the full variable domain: DSGVTQTPKHLITATGQRVTLRCSPRSGDLSVYWYQQSLDQGLQFLIQYYNGEERAKGNILERFSAQQFPDLHSELNLSSLELGDSALYFCASSATSTDTQYFGPGTRLTVL.

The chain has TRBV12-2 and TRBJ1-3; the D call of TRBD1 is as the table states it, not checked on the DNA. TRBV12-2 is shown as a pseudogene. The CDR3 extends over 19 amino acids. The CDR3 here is CASRSVAQGRTFSGNTIYF. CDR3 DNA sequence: TGTGCAAGTCGCTCTGTGGCACAGGGAAGGACTTTCTCTGGAAACACCATATATTTT.

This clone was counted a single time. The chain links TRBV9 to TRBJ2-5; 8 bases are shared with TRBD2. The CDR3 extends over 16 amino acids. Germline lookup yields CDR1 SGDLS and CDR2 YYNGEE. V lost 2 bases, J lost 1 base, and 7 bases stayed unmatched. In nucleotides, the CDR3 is TGTGCCAGCAGCGTCCTTGCGGGGGGCCTCCAAGAGACCCAGTACTTC. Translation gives CASSVLAGGLQETQYF.

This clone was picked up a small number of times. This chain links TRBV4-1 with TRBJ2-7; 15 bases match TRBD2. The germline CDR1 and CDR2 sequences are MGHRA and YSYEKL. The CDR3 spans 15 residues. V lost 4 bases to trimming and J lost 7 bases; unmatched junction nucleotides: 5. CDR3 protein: CASSPPGLAGGEQYF. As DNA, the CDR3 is TGCGCCAGCAGCCCCCCGGGACTAGCGGGAGGTGAGCAGTACTTC.

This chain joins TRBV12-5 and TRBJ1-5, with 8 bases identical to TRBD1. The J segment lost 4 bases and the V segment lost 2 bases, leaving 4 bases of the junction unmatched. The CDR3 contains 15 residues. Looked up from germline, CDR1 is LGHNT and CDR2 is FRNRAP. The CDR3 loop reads CASGLTGGSNQPQHF. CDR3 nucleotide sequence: TGTGCTAGTGGTTTGACAGGGGGATCGAATCAGCCCCAGCATTTT.

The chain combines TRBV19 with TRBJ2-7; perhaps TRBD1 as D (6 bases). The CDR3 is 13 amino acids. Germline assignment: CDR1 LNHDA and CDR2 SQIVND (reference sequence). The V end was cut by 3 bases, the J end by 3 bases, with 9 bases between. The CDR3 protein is CASSIGRGYEQYF. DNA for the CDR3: TGTGCCAGTAGTATTGGCAGGGGCTACGAGCAGTACTTC.

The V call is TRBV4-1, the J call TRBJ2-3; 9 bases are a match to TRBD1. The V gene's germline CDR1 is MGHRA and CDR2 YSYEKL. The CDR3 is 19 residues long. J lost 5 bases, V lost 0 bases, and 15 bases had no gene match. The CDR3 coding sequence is TGCGCCAGCAGCCAAGATCCAGGGGCCTGGGACAGGGAGGGAGATACGCAGTATTTT. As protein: CASSQDPGAWDREGDTQYF.

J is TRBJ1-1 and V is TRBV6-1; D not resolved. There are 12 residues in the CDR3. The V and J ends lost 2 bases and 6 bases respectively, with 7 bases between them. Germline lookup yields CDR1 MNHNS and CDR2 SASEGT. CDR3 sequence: CASSEHRAEAFF. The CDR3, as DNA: TGTGCCAGCAGTGAACACCGAGCTGAAGCTTTCTTT.